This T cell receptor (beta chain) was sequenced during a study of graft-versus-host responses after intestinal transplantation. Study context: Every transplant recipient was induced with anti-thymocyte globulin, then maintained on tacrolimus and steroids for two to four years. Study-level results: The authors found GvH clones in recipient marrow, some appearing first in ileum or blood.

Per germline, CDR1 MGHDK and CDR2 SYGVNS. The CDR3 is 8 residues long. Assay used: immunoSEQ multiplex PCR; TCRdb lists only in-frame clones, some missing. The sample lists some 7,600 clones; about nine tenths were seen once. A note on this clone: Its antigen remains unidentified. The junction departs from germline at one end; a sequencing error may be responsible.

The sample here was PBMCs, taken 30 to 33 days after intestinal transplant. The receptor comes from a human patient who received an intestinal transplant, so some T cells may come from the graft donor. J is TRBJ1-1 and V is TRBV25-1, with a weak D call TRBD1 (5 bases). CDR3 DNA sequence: TGTGCCACACGGCCTCAGGGCTTT. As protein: CATRPQGF.